A selection of T cell receptor beta chains follows, all from one sample in a study of beta chain features in type 1 diabetes. Clones were sequenced by immunoSEQ multiplex PCR, and TCRdb holds only the in-frame ones, with some missing. The table has some 230,000 clones, about 9.3% seen once; the top ten hold about 0.037%. Sequencing was carried out using naive CD4+ T cells from blood. These receptors all stem from a woman between 18 and 29 years old in good health. Both conserved end residues are part of each CDR3. D genes are given only for firm matches. Only some rows state a clone size, as once, few, many or a class for expanded clones.

TRBV28	-	TRBJ1-4	-	CASSPGVTNEKLFF	TGTGCCAGCAGCCCAGGGGTGACTAATGAAAAACTGTTTTTT
TRBV6-1	few	TRBJ1-6	-	CASSGTGLESYNSPLHF	TGTGCCAGCAGTGGAACAGGGTTGGAATCCTATAATTCACCCCTCCACTTT
TRBV6-1	-	TRBJ2-7	-	CASSEVIDEQYF	TGTGCCAGCAGTGAAGTTATCGACGAGCAGTACTTC
TRBV5-1	few	TRBJ1-4	TRBD1	CASSPGTGVINEKLFF	TGCGCCAGCAGCCCGGGGACAGGCGTCATTAATGAAAAACTGTTTTTT
TRBV7-2	-	TRBJ2-3	-	CASSITVGRTDTQYF	TGTGCCAGCAGCATCACAGTGGGCCGCACAGATACGCAGTATTTT
TRBV6-1	-	TRBJ1-5	TRBD1	CASRVGTASNQPQHF	TGTGCCAGCAGAGTCGGGACAGCTAGCAATCAGCCCCAGCATTTT
TRBV27	once	TRBJ2-7	TRBD1	CASSPGQGGYYEQYF	TGTGCCAGCAGTCCCGGACAGGGCGGGTACTACGAGCAGTACTTC
TRBV7-9	-	TRBJ1-5	TRBD1	CASSFVAGTGVLGNQPQHF	TGTGCCAGCAGCTTTGTTGCCGGGACAGGGGTCTTGGGCAATCAGCCCCAGCATTTT
TRBV19	-	TRBJ1-2	-	CASSSRGGANYGYTF	TGTGCCAGTAGTTCCCGAGGGGGAGCTAACTATGGCTACACCTTC
TRBV5-1	-	TRBJ2-3	TRBD1	CASSPGTGIPTQYF	TGCGCCAGCAGTCCCGGGACAGGGATCCCCACGCAGTATTTT
TRBV6-5	-	TRBJ1-2	TRBD1	CASWDRTNYGYTF	TGTGCCAGCTGGGACAGAACTAACTATGGCTACACCTTC
TRBV5-6	-	TRBJ1-1	TRBD1	CASSIGTGEAFF	TGTGCCAGCAGCATAGGGACAGGGGAAGCTTTCTTT
TRBV7-2	-	TRBJ2-7	-	CASSLGPSYEQYF	TGTGCCAGCAGCCTGGGCCCCTCCTACGAGCAGTACTTC
TRBV30	-	TRBJ1-1	-	CAPLSWQGRNNTEAFF	TGTGCCCCCTTATCGTGGCAGGGGAGAAATAACACTGAAGCTTTCTTT
TRBV30	few	TRBJ2-3	TRBD2	CAWSVRRGSDTQYF	TGTGCCTGGAGTGTACGGCGGGGGTCAGATACGCAGTATTTT